This T cell receptor beta chain was identified in a study of T cell responses to AZD1222 COVID-19 vaccine. General observations from the study: Nearly half of the spike-specific TCRs reportedly recognize variant regions that carry no mutations.

Germline V CDR1 and CDR2: SEHNR, FQNEAQ (reference sequence). The V and J ends lost 5 bases and 0 bases respectively, with 6 bases between them. The CDR3 runs to 13 residues. Of note for this clone: Its antigen is still unknown.

Method: immunoSEQ multiplex PCR; TCRdb's copy keeps in-frame clones and lacks some. Of around 140,000 clones listed, roughly 90% were seen once; the top ten hold under 3.5%. Sequencing used peripheral blood, obtained on day 0 of AZD1222 vaccination. The receptor's source is an adult in good health. The gene calls are TRBV7-9 and TRBJ2-3; D unresolved. In DNA, the CDR3 is TGTGCCAGCAGCCAATACAGCACAGATACGCAGTATTTT. Its translation is CASSQYSTDTQYF.